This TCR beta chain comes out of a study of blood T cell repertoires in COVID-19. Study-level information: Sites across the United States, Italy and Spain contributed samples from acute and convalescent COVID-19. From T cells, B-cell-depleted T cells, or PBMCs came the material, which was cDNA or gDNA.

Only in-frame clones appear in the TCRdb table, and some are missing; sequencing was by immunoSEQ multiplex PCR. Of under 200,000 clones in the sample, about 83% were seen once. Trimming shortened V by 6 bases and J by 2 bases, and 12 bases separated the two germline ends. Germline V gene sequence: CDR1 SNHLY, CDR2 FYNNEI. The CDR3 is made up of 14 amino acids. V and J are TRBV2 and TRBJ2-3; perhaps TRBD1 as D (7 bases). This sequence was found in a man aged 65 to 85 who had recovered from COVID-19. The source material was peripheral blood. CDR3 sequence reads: CASRGGQFTDTQYF. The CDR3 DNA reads TGTGCCAGCAGGGGGGGACAGTTCACAGATACGCAGTATTTT.